These T cell receptor beta chains were read from a single sample in a study of blood T cells in healthy people across ages. Using its own MiXCR run on the 5' RACE reads, TCRdb lists one record per CDR3 protein. The sample lists hundreds of thousands of distinct CDR3 sequences; around 36% were seen once. The source material was blood. All receptors derive from a man between 18 and 29 years old in good health. The CDR3 runs from the conserved cysteine through the conserved F or W. Fields, in order: D gene, J gene, V gene, clone size, CDR3 protein, CDR3 DNA. D genes are given only for firm matches. A clone size is listed for some rows: how often the clone was seen (once, few, many), or a class if it is expanded.

>NA|TRBJ2-7|TRBV4-1|NA
CANSPGDPYEQYF
TGCGCCAACAGCCCGGGAGACCCCTACGAGCAGTACTTC
>TRBD1|TRBJ2-3|TRBV7-3|many
CASSSGQGFPDTQYF
TGTGCCAGCAGCTCTGGACAGGGTTTTCCAGATACGCAGTATTTT
>NA|TRBJ1-1|TRBV28|NA
CARKGTEAFF
TGTGCCAGAAAGGGGACTGAAGCTTTCTTT
>NA|TRBJ1-1|TRBV12-3/TRBV12-4|few
CASNPSGSMNTEAFF
TGTGCCAGCAACCCTTCCGGTTCCATGAACACTGAAGCTTTCTTT
>NA|TRBJ1-5|TRBV7-9|NA
CASSFDIPGSNQPQHF
TGTGCCAGCAGCTTTGATATCCCTGGAAGCAATCAGCCCCAGCATTTT
>NA|TRBJ2-2|TRBV7-8|NA
CASSAPGLGRVTGELFF
TGTGCCAGCAGCGCACCTGGGTTGGGAAGGGTTACCGGGGAGCTGTTTTTT
>TRBD1|TRBJ1-1|TRBV20-1|NA
CSATSTGGNTEAFF
TGCAGTGCTACCTCGACAGGGGGTAACACTGAAGCTTTCTTT
>TRBD2|TRBJ2-3|TRBV12-3/TRBV12-4|NA
CASSLGGSLAGGPGTDTQYF
TGTGCCAGCAGTTTAGGGGGTTCACTAGCGGGGGGGCCCGGAACAGATACGCAGTATTTT
>NA|TRBJ1-1|TRBV4-1|many
CASSQRGGNTEAFF
TGTGCCAGCAGCCAAAGAGGCGGGAACACTGAAGCTTTCTTT
>TRBD1|TRBJ2-5|TRBV15|few
CATSTTGGLWQETQYF
TGTGCCACCAGCACCACAGGGGGCCTTTGGCAAGAGACCCAGTACTTC
>NA|TRBJ2-7|TRBV21-1|few
CASSPPTAGQGISYEQYF
TGTGCCAGCAGCCCGCCCACCGCTGGACAGGGGATTTCCTACGAGCAGTACTTC
>NA|TRBJ2-2|TRBV5-5|NA
CASRGRGSLEPNTGELFF
TGTGCCAGCAGGGGTAGGGGATCCCTTGAACCGAACACCGGGGAGCTGTTTTTT
>NA|TRBJ1-2|TRBV20-1|NA
CSARVRESKGYTF
TGCAGTGCTAGAGTCAGGGAGAGTAAGGGCTACACCTTC
>NA|TRBJ2-2|TRBV7-9|few
CASSPRDTNTGELFF
TGTGCCAGCAGCCCACGGGACACGAACACCGGGGAGCTGTTTTTT
>NA|TRBJ2-3|TRBV30|few
CAWSVLGATDTQYF
TGTGCCTGGAGTGTACTGGGGGCGACAGATACGCAGTATTTT
>NA|TRBJ2-1|TRBV30|NA
CAWSPPRGEQFF
TGTGCCTGGAGTCCCCCAAGGGGTGAGCAGTTCTTC
>NA|TRBJ2-7|TRBV7-2|NA
CASSPVIGYEQYF
TGTGCCAGCAGTCCCGTTATTGGGTACGAGCAGTACTTC
>NA|TRBJ1-2|TRBV7-9|few
CASSPAGEYGYTF
TGTGCCAGCAGCCCAGCAGGGGAGTATGGCTACACCTTC
>NA|TRBJ2-5|TRBV4-3|many
CASSQTGTLQETQYF
TGCGCCAGCAGCCAAACCGGGACTCTGCAAGAGACCCAGTACTTC
>NA|TRBJ1-1|TRBV2|NA
CASSEALRGSTEAFF
TGTGCCAGCAGTGAGGCCCTCCGGGGGTCCACTGAAGCTTTCTTT
>NA|TRBJ1-2|TRBV21-1|few
CASSPPGQGAHGYTF
TGTGCCAGCAGCCCCCCGGGACAGGGGGCCCATGGCTACACCTTC
>TRBD2|TRBJ2-1|TRBV7-2|many
CASSRTSGGSYNEQFF
TGTGCCAGCAGCCGAACTAGCGGGGGTTCCTACAATGAGCAGTTCTTC
>NA|TRBJ2-3|TRBV20-1|few
CSVTWTATDTQYF
TGCAGTGTTACCTGGACAGCCACAGATACGCAGTATTTT
>NA|TRBJ2-3|TRBV6-5|NA
CASSYSCEESTDTQYF
TGTGCCAGCAGTTACTCGTGCGAGGAGAGCACAGATACGCAGTATTTT
>TRBD1|TRBJ2-3|TRBV10-3|few
CAISVGTATDTQYF
TGTGCCATCAGTGTAGGGACAGCCACAGATACGCAGTATTTT
>TRBD1|TRBJ2-3|TRBV28|NA
CASPGQGPSGATDTQYF
TGTGCCAGCCCGGGACAGGGACCCTCCGGGGCCACAGATACGCAGTATTTT
>TRBD2|TRBJ2-5|TRBV20-1|once
CSAGAGEEGETQYF
TGCAGTGCTGGGGCGGGGGAGGAAGGAGAGACCCAGTACTTC
>NA|TRBJ1-2|TRBV21-1|NA
CASSGPIGQGLSYGYTF
TGTGCCAGCAGCGGTCCCATCGGACAGGGGCTATCCTATGGCTACACCTTC
>TRBD2|TRBJ2-1|TRBV7-6|NA
CASSLSGGPNEQFF
TGTGCCAGCAGCCTTAGCGGGGGGCCTAATGAGCAGTTCTTC
>NA|TRBJ2-3|TRBV4-3|many
CASSQSPRGPTDTQYF
TGCGCCAGCAGCCAATCCCCCCGAGGTCCCACAGATACGCAGTATTTT
>NA|TRBJ1-1|TRBV12-3/TRBV12-4|NA
CASSFWGSNTEAFF
TGCGCCAGCAGTTTCTGGGGTTCGAACACTGAAGCTTTCTTT
>NA|TRBJ2-1|TRBV7-2|NA
CASSLWADLSYNEQFF
TGTGCCAGCAGCTTATGGGCGGACCTATCTTACAATGAGCAGTTCTTC
>NA|TRBJ2-7|TRBV12-3/TRBV12-4|few
CASSSVFSAGSYEQYF
TGTGCCAGCAGCTCAGTCTTTAGTGCAGGGTCCTACGAGCAGTACTTC
>NA|TRBJ1-4|TRBV9|few
CASSAHRGVGEKLFF
TGTGCCAGCAGCGCCCACCGGGGAGTAGGGGAAAAACTGTTTTTT
>NA|TRBJ1-1|TRBV29-1|few
CSVQGLVRTEAFF
TGCAGCGTTCAGGGGTTGGTAAGGACTGAAGCTTTCTTT
>TRBD2|TRBJ2-1|TRBV11-2|few
CASSLVRAGGLFNEQFF
TGTGCCAGCAGCTTAGTAAGAGCGGGGGGGCTTTTTAATGAGCAGTTCTTC
>NA|TRBJ2-4|TRBV7-2|few
CASSPPPAKNIQYF
TGTGCCAGCAGCCCACCGCCAGCCAAAAACATTCAGTACTTC